The clone carrying this T cell receptor (beta chain) was counted a few times. Germline V CDR1 and CDR2: SGHTA, FQGNSA. The CDR3 loop spans 16 amino acids. With 1 base clipped from V and 4 bases from J, the junction kept 7 bases outside the gene matches. Time point indicated: pre-sensitization, week 0. The treatment here: therapeutic diphenylcyclopropenone sensitization with weekly scalp DPC. The data stem from a study of human T cells and chemical hapten exposure. Study-wide background: Weekly scalp doses of diphenylcyclopropenone were given to patients during the roughly 25-week study. Patients, predominantly female, presented with alopecia areata, totalis or universalis. Patch tests of 0.01% DPC on the upper back were read at 6 days.

TCRdb passed the RACE reads through MiXCR, listing each CDR3 protein once. Of tens of thousands of distinct CDR3 sequences in the sample, 14% were seen once. Sequencing was performed on whole blood, taken in connection with sensitization to the hapten diphenylcyclopropenone (DPC). The origin of this receptor is a woman aged 45-59 years with alopecia areata. Some clones in this sample may be carry-over from other donors' samples. This sequence joins TRBV7-2 and TRBJ2-7, with TRBD2 matching 10 bases. CDR3 residues: CASSLGTSGSPYEQYF. Here the CDR3 DNA reads TGTGCCAGCAGCTTAGGGACTAGCGGATCACCTTACGAGCAGTACTTC. The whole variable domain, remainder taken from reference TRBV7-2 and TRBJ2-7, is GAGVSQSPSNKVTEKGKDVELRCDPISGHTALYWYRQSLGQGLEFLIYFQGNSAPDKSGLPSDRFSAERTGGSVSTLTIQRTQQEDSAVYLCASSLGTSGSPYEQYFGPGTRLTVT.